Reported below is one T cell receptor (beta chain). The data are from a study of regulatory T cells. Primers: 52 TRBV forward and 13 TRBJ reverse. Assay: immunoSEQ multiplex PCR; the TCRdb copy retains only in-frame clones and omits some. The table lists 20,000 to 25,000 clones, roughly 93% of them singletons. CDR1 and CDR2 (germline): LNHDA, SQIVND (reference sequence). The CDR3 has 15 residues. V was cut by 2 bases and J by 4 bases, with 11 bases left in between. The source is a child aged 2-15 years with CD3G deficiency. V gene TRBV19 combines with J gene TRBJ2-2; D gene ambiguous. The sequenced sample was CD8+ T cells sorted from blood. CDR3 loop: CASSIMHSGTGELFF. The CDR3 bases are TGTGCCAGTAGTATAATGCACTCTGGCACCGGGGAGCTGTTTTTT.